The 7 T cell receptor beta chains below all came from one sample that was sequenced in a study of blood T cell repertoires in COVID-19 (TCRdb year 2020). The library came from the immunoSEQ multiplex PCR assay. Not all clones reach the TCRdb copy of this immuneACCESS table, which keeps in-frame sequences only. Checked studies attribute under half of the gap to unresolved V genes and leave the rest unexplained. Here the sample has a few hundred thousand clones; 84% occur a single time. The ten largest clones capture 15% to 19% of the sample. The sample comprised peripheral blood. Every receptor here comes from a person aged 70 to 80 with COVID-19, enrolled during active disease.

This clone was detected ten times or more. This sample includes further DNA sequences coding for the same CDR3. V gene TRBV4-3 combines with J gene TRBJ2-7; TRBD1 might be the D (6 bases). Germline CDR1 LGHNA, CDR2 YSLEER. V dropped 3 bases and J dropped 7 bases, with 13 bases sitting between them. CDR3 length equals 13 residues. The CDR3 DNA follows: TGCGCCAGCAGCCAGAGAACAGGGCGGGAGCAGTACTTC. Amino acid sequence: CASSQRTGREQYF.

This rearrangement joins TRBV7-2 to TRBJ1-3, with D perhaps TRBD1 (6 bases). The CDR3 extends over 14 amino acids. Looked up from germline, CDR1 is SGHTA and CDR2 is FQGNSA. V was trimmed by 2 bases and J by 4 bases, leaving 9 bases between them. CDR3 region: CASSLQGHGNTIYF. The CDR3 DNA reads TGTGCCAGCAGCTTACAGGGGCACGGAAACACCATATATTTT.

The chain joins TRBV28 to TRBJ1-6; 8 bases are a match to TRBD1. With 5 bases clipped from V and 7 bases from J, the junction kept 4 bases outside the gene matches. Germline CDR1 and CDR2: MDHEN and SYDVKM. The CDR3 contains 14 residues. CDR3 protein: CASSLRDRNSPLHF. The CDR3 region has the DNA TGTGCCAGCAGTCTCCGGGACAGGAATTCACCCCTCCACTTT.

On this clone itself: An end of the junction differs from the germline gene, which may be a read error. The J gene is TRBJ2-7, the V gene TRBV9, with 10 bases matching TRBD2. Looked up from germline, CDR1 is SGDLS and CDR2 is YYNGEE. The CDR3 spans 14 residues. Here the CDR3 DNA reads TGTGCCCGCAGCGGGGGGGGCAGTAGGGTGGCGCAGTACTTC. This translates into CARSGGGSRVAQYF.

This clone was found many times. This chain joins TRBV11-3 and TRBJ2-2; 8 nucleotides agree with TRBD2. The length of the CDR3 is 17 residues. The germline gives CDR1 SGHNT, CDR2 YENEEA. V was pared by 5 bases and J by 6 bases, with 14 bases of the junction left unmatched. CDR3 residues: CASSRRRSGEGSGELFF. The CDR3, as DNA: TGTGCCAGCAGCCGACGTCGTAGCGGGGAAGGGTCCGGGGAGCTGTTTTTT. Drawing the rest from reference TRBV11-3 and TRBJ2-2, the complete variable domain is EAGVVQSPRYKIIEKKQPVAFWCNPISGHNTLYWYLQNLGQGPELLIRYENEEAVDDSQLPKDRFSAERLKGVDSTLKIQPAELGDSAVYLCASSRRRSGEGSGELFFGEGSRLTVL.

The chain joins TRBV5-1 to TRBJ2-2; D is unresolved. Trimming pared 4 bases from V and 0 bases from J, leaving 4 bases between. This CDR3 region has 13 residues. Per germline, CDR1 SGHRS and CDR2 YFSETQ. CDR3 loop: CASSAANTGELFF. The CDR3 DNA is TGCGCCAGCAGCGCGGCGAACACCGGGGAGCTGTTTTTT. Full variable domain (remainder filled in from reference TRBV5-1 and TRBJ2-2): KAGVTQTPRYLIKTRGQQVTLSCSPISGHRSVSWYQQTPGQGLQFLFEYFSETQRNKGNFPGRFSGRQFSNSRSEMNVSTLELGDSALYLCASSAANTGELFFGEGSRLTVL.

The table lists this clone with a count of one. CDR3: CASSLEGGSGAGELFF. CDR3 sequence (DNA): TGCGCCAGCAGCTTGGAAGGCGGTAGCGGGGCCGGGGAGCTGTTTTTT. The rearrangement uses TRBV5-1 and TRBJ2-2; 8 bases are shared with TRBD2. CDR1 and CDR2 (germline): SGHRS, YFSETQ. J lost 6 bases, V lost 0 bases, and 7 bases had no gene match. The CDR3 extends over 16 amino acids.